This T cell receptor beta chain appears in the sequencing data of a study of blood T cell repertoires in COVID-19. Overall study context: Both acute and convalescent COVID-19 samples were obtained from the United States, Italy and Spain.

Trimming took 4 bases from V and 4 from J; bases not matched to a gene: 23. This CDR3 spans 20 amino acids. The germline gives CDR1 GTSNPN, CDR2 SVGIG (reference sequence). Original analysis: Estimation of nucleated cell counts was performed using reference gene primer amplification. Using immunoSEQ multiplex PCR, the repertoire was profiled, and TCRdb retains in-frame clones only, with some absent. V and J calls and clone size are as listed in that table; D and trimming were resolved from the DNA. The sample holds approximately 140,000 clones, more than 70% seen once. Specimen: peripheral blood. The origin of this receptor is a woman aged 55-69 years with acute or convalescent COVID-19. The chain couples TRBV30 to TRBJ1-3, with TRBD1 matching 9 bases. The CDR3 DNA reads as TGTGCCTGGACCCCTTTGGGACAGGGCGCATGGAGGGCTCAGGGAAACACCATATATTTT. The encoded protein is CAWTPLGQGAWRAQGNTIYF.